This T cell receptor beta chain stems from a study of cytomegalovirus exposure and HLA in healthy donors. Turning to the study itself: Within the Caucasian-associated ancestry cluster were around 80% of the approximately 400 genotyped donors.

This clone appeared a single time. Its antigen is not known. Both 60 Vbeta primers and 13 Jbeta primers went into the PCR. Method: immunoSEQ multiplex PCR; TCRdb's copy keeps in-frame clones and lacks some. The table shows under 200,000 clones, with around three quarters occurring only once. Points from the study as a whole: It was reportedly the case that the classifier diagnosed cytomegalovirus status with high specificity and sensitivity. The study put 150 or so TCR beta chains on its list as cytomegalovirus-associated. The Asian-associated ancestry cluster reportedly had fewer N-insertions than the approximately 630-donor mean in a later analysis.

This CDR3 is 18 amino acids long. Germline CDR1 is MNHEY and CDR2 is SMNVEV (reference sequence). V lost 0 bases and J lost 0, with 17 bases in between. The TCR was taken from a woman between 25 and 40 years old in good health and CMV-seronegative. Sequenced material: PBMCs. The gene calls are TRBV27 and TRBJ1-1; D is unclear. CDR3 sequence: CASSLSPWEVGMNTEAFF. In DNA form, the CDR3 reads TGTGCCAGCAGTTTATCCCCCTGGGAGGTTGGGATGAACACTGAAGCTTTCTTT.